This T cell receptor (beta chain) was identified in a study of cytomegalovirus exposure and HLA in healthy donors. Study-level findings and limits: A later analysis showed HLA-associated TCR beta chains outstripping equally common others in clonal expansion. Sequence variants that were highly shared formed a cluster that was likely a sequencing artifact.

Researchers ran the PCR with 60 Vbeta and 13 Jbeta primers. The assay was immunoSEQ multiplex PCR, and TCRdb's table has in-frame clones only and misses some. Of 150,000 or so clones in the sample, about three quarters were seen once. Comment on this clone: The antigen is unknown.

The germline V gene encodes CDR1 WNHNN and CDR2 SYGVQD (reference sequence). V trimming: 6 bases; J trimming: 5 bases; junction bases outside the gene matches: 8. The CDR3 is 15 amino acids. The origin of this receptor is a man aged 35-49 years in good health and CMV-seropositive. This chain links TRBV10-1 with TRBJ2-2; 8 bases map to TRBD2. The sequenced material came from PBMCs. The CDR3 sequence: CASSAGLGYTGELFF. Here the CDR3 DNA reads TGCGCCAGCAGCGCGGGACTAGGGTATACCGGGGAGCTGTTTTTT.